One and the same sample provided the 7 T cell receptor beta chains below, sequenced in a study of CXCR3-negative and CXCR3-positive naive CD8 T cells. UMI-labeled TRB cDNA libraries were prepared by 5' RACE. From the 5' RACE reads, TCRdb lists one entry per CDR3 protein and no DNA. This repertoire includes about 66,000 distinct CDR3 sequences. Sequencing was carried out using naive CXCR3- CD8+ T cells from blood. Subset indicated: CD45RO-CCR7+CD27+CD95- naive CD8+ T cells lacking CXCR3 (TNR3-). These receptors all come from a human donor in good health. Some clones in this sample may be carry-over from other donors' samples.

The J gene is TRBJ2-7, the V gene TRBV29-1; the TRBD1 assignment by TCRdb is unverifiable without DNA. CDR3 size: 14 residues. Germline CDR1 SQVTM, CDR2 ANQGSEA. The CDR3 loop is CSVEVRDSAYEQYF.

The J gene is TRBJ1-3, the V gene TRBV29-1; there is no DNA to check the TCRdb D call of TRBD1. The CDR3 spans 13 residues. Germline assignment: CDR1 SQVTM and CDR2 ANQGSEA. The chain's CDR3 is CSVVDTPGNTIYF.

This chain links TRBV18 with TRBJ2-3; TCRdb calls TRBD2, which cannot be checked without DNA. This CDR3 has 19 amino acids. The germline gives CDR1 KGHSH, CDR2 LQKENI. CDR3 in amino acids: CASSSPGTSGSRNTDTQYF.

J is TRBJ1-2 and V is TRBV7-9; TCRdb's D call, TRBD1, is unchecked because there is no DNA. The CDR3 consists of 14 residues. Germline CDR1 reads SEHNR; CDR2 reads FQNEAQ (reference sequence). CDR3 protein: CASSQQGDTYGYTF.

The rearrangement joins TRBV23-1 to TRBJ2-7; without DNA, the TCRdb call of TRBD1 cannot be checked. TRBV23-1 is an ORF, and what it does is uncertain. The CDR3 extends over 15 amino acids. This CDR3 reads CASSQTQGSRYEQYF.

CDR3 residues: CASSYDRDNEQFF. The chain is built from TRBV6-2 or TRBV6-3 and TRBJ2-1; lacking DNA, the TRBD1 call made by TCRdb goes unchecked. Germline CDR1 and CDR2: MNHEY and SVGEGT. The CDR3 is made up of 13 amino acids.

J is TRBJ2-5 and V is TRBV12-3 or TRBV12-4; TCRdb selects TRBD1, and the lack of DNA leaves this call unchecked. The length of the CDR3 is 13 residues. CDR3 loop: CATGTGEIETQYF.